The source of this TCR beta chain is a study of cytomegalovirus exposure and HLA in healthy donors. The germline gives CDR1 WSHSY, CDR2 SAAADI. J lost 8 bases, V lost 5 bases, and 3 bases had no gene match. This CDR3 contains 12 residues. Use of 60 Vbeta and 13 Jbeta primers characterized the PCR. Assay used: immunoSEQ multiplex PCR; TCRdb lists only in-frame clones, some missing. In the table there are around 150,000 clones, 76% of which are singletons. This rearrangement joins TRBV10-2 to TRBJ1-2; TRBD1 aligns across 9 bases. The TCR sequence derives from a man aged 35 to 55 in good health and CMV-seronegative. The sample comprised PBMCs. DNA for the CDR3: TGCGCCAGCAGTCTTGGACAGGGGGGCTACACCTTC. This gives the protein CASSLGQGGYTF.